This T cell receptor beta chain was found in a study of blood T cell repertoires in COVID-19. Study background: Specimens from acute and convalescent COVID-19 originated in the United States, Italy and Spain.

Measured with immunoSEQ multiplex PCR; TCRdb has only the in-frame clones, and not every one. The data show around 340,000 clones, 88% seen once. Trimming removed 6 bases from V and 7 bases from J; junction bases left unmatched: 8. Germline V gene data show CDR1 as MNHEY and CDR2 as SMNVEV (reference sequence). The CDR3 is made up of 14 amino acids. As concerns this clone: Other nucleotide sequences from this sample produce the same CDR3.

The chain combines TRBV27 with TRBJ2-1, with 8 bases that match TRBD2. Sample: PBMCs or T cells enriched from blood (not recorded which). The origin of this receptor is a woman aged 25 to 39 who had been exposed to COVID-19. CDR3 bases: TGTGCCAGCAGAACCAGCGGGAGCTATAATGAGCAGTTCTTC. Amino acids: CASRTSGSYNEQFF.